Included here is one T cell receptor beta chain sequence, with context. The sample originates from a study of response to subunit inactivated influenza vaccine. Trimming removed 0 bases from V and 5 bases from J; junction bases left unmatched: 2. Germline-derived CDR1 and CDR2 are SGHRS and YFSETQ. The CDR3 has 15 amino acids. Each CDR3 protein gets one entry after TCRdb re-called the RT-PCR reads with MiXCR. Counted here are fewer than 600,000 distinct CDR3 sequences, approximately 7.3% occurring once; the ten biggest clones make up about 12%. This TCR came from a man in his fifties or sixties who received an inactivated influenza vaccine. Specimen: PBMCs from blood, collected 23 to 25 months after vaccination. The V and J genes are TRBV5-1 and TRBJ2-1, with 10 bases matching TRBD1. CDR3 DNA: TGCGCCAGCAGCTTGGGGGACAGGGGCCACAATGAGCAGTTCTTC. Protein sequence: CASSLGDRGHNEQFF.